This TCR beta chain was profiled in a study of blood T cell repertoires in COVID-19. Looking at the study overall: Donors in the United States, Italy and Spain gave samples during acute or convalescent COVID-19.

Trimming left V 6 bases short and J 3 bases short, with 12 bases between. Germline loops: CDR1 SQVTM, CDR2 ANQGSEA. The CDR3 has 13 residues. TCRdb keeps only in-frame clones here, not all; method: immunoSEQ multiplex PCR. The data show about 110,000 clones, with 71% seen just once and 0.9% held by the top ten. This receptor was obtained from a human donor with acute or convalescent COVID-19. The donor label of this sample is uncertain. V is TRBV29-1 and J is TRBJ1-5; TRBD1 might be the D (6 bases). Specimen: peripheral blood. The CDR3 DNA sequence: TGCAGCGTGACGGACAGTTACAATCAGCCCCAGCATTTT. Protein product: CSVTDSYNQPQHF.